This T cell receptor (beta chain) was profiled in a study of a mutant IDH1 vaccine in newly diagnosed glioma. Study context: First vaccine doses came 4-6 weeks after radiotherapy alone, or with temozolomide cycles.

The method was immunoSEQ multiplex PCR; TCRdb's version includes in-frame clones alone and lacks a portion of them. The table includes 35,000 to 45,000 clones, roughly 80% detected once. V lost 1 base to trimming and J lost 1 base, with 7 bases between them. Germline CDR1 reads LNHDA; CDR2 reads SQIVND (reference sequence). The CDR3 is 14 amino acids. Time point reported: week 35, safety follow-up. Vaccination comprised doses that each held 300 ug of mutant IDH1 20-mer peptide, plus topical imiquimod. Points on this clone: Its antigen is not known.

This chain uses TRBV19 with TRBJ1-1; D not resolved. This TCR was recovered from a woman aged 45-60 years with glioma. The starting material was PBMCs, obtained from a glioma patient whose treatment included an IDH1 peptide vaccine. DNA for the CDR3: TGTGCCAGTAGTATAGGGCGGCAGAACACTGAAGCTTTCTTT. It specifies CASSIGRQNTEAFF. Full variable domain (rest looked up from reference TRBV19 and TRBJ1-1): DGGITQSPKYLFRKEGQNVTLSCEQNLNHDAMYWYRQDPGQGLRLIYYSQIVNDFQKGDIAEGYSVSREKKESFPLTVTSAQKNPTAFYLCASSIGRQNTEAFFGQGTRLTVV.